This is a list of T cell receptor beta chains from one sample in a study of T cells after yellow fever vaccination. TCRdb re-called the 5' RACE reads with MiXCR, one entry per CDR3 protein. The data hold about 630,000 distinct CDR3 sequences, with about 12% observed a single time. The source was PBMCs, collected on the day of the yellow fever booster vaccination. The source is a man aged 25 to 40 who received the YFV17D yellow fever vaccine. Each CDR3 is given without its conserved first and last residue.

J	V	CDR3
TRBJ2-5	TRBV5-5	ASSVGGVSLVETQY
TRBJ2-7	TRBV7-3	ASSLKGRGEQY
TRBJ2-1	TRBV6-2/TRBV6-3	ASKPGLAGVWGYNEQF
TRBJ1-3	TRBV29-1	SVVTGTGNTIY
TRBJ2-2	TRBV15	ATSRNYGNTGELF
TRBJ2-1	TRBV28	ASSSPAAGHNEQF
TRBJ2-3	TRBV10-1	ASSEPPTDTQY
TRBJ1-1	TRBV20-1	SASIGGRAF
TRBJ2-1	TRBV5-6	ASSPDRGFYNEQF
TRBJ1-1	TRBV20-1	SGKLGALTEAF
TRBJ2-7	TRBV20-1	SANRASEQY
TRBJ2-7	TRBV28	ASSLGSQGAGEQY
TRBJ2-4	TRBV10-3	AISEGPKGGKNIQY
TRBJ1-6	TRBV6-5	ASSSARGGDSPLH
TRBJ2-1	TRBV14	ASSHSTGPWDEQF